This is a list of T cell receptor beta chains from one sample in a study of blood T cell repertoires in COVID-19. Clones were read by immunoSEQ multiplex PCR, and TCRdb kept only the in-frame ones, dropping some. The top ten clones hold less than 1.2% of a sample with a few hundred thousand clones, 75% to 90% of them seen once. Sample: PBMCs or T cells enriched from blood (not recorded which). These receptors were taken from a man younger than 35 who had recovered from COVID-19. The CDR3 runs from the conserved cysteine through the conserved F or W. Each record gives: J gene, D gene, CDR3 length, clone size, V gene, CDR3 DNA, CDR3 protein. D genes are given only for firm matches. Not every row has a clone size; where given, it reads once, few, many or a size class.

TRBJ1-2,NA,14,NA,TRBV6-5,TGTGCCAGCAGAGGTCCCTCGGGAAACTATGGCTACACCTTC,CASRGPSGNYGYTF
TRBJ2-1,TRBD2,15,NA,TRBV5-1,TGCGCCAGCAGACCATCGGGACTAGTGGGGAATGAGCAGTTCTTC,CASRPSGLVGNEQFF
TRBJ2-2,NA,23,NA,TRBV28,TGTGCCAGCAGTTTAGGCTTTGGGTTCTCAGGACAGTTAATCACGCAGAACACCGGGGAGCTGTTTTTT,CASSLGFGFSGQLITQNTGELFF
TRBJ2-4,TRBD2,18,NA,TRBV6-2/TRBV6-3,TGTGCCAGCAGCCAACCCTTAGCGGGAGCTGGTGCCAAAAACATTCAGTACTTC,CASSQPLAGAGAKNIQYF
TRBJ2-1,TRBD2,16,NA,TRBV7-9,TGTGCCAGCAGAGGACTAGCGGGAGGACTAGGGAATGAGCAGTTCTTC,CASRGLAGGLGNEQFF
TRBJ2-7,NA,15,NA,TRBV28,TGTGCCAGCAGAATGAGGTGGTCAGAGGCTTACGAGCAGTACTTC,CASRMRWSEAYEQYF
TRBJ1-2,NA,17,once,TRBV4-1,TGCGCCAGCAGCCAAGGGCCGGGACTCCAGAATATCTATGGCTACACCTTC,CASSQGPGLQNIYGYTF
TRBJ2-3,TRBD1,16,NA,TRBV5-1,TGCGCCAGCAGCTTGGTTCAGGGGGCGAGTGTAGATACGCAGTATTTT,CASSLVQGASVDTQYF
TRBJ1-1,NA,11,many,TRBV20-1,TGCAGTGGGCGGATGAACACTGAAGCTTTCTTT,CSGRMNTEAFF
TRBJ2-1,TRBD2,16,NA,TRBV11-2,TGTGCCAGCAGCTCCCTAGCGGGAGGTGGCTACAATGAGCAGTTCTTC,CASSSLAGGGYNEQFF
TRBJ2-5,NA,13,NA,TRBV10-3,TGTGCCATCAGTCTGACAGGAGAAGAGACCCAGTACTTC,CAISLTGEETQYF
TRBJ2-3,TRBD2,16,NA,TRBV4-1,TGCGCCAGCAGCAAGCTAGCGGGGGGGTATACAGATACGCAGTATTTT,CASSKLAGGYTDTQYF
TRBJ2-1,NA,17,NA,TRBV13,TGTGCCAGCAGCTTACTCGAAATTACAGGGTCTCGGAATGAGCAGTTCTTC,CASSLLEITGSRNEQFF
TRBJ2-2,NA,16,once,TRBV7-2,TGTGCCAGCAGCTTAGTTGGGGGCGCGAACACCGGGGAGCTGTTTTTT,CASSLVGGANTGELFF
TRBJ2-2,NA,16,NA,TRBV9,TGTGCCAGCAGGGAAACCGGGACACCGAACACCGGGGAGCTGTTTTTT,CASRETGTPNTGELFF
TRBJ1-3,NA,12,NA,TRBV18,TGTGCCAGCTCCGCGGTCGCAAACACCATATATTTT,CASSAVANTIYF
TRBJ1-6,NA,15,NA,TRBV11-2,TGTGCCAGCAGCTCTACGGGACAACATAATTCACCCCTCCACTTT,CASSSTGQHNSPLHF
TRBJ1-3,NA,14,once,TRBV10-3,TGTGCCATCAGTGGGGGCCAGACTGGAAACACCATATATTTT,CAISGGQTGNTIYF
TRBJ2-7,NA,15,NA,TRBV11-1,TGTGCCAGCAGCCTTCTGGCGGATAGCTCCTACGAGCAGTACTTC,CASSLLADSSYEQYF
TRBJ2-2,TRBD1,15,NA,TRBV19,TGTGCCAGTAGCCACAGGGGGCGGTTGACCGGGGAGCTGTTTTTT,CASSHRGRLTGELFF
TRBJ1-2,NA,12,NA,TRBV19,TGTGCCAGTAGTATTGGTATCAGTGGCTACACCTTC,CASSIGISGYTF
TRBJ1-6,NA,16,NA,TRBV9,TGTGCCAGCAGCGTAGACCCCACCAGGATAGATTCACCCCTCCACTTT,CASSVDPTRIDSPLHF
TRBJ1-2,NA,17,NA,TRBV18,TGTGCCAGCTCACCGTTGGTCAGCGACTTAACCGTGGATGGCTACACCTTC,CASSPLVSDLTVDGYTF
TRBJ1-5,TRBD1,17,few,TRBV7-9,TGTGCCAGCAGCTTGGGTTTTGACAGGGGGAGCAATCAGCCCCAGCATTTT,CASSLGFDRGSNQPQHF
TRBJ2-5,TRBD1,16,few,TRBV19,TGTGCCAGTAGTCCCGAAACAGGGGGGATGAGAGAGACCCAGTACTTC,CASSPETGGMRETQYF
TRBJ2-6,NA,16,NA,TRBV2,TGTGCCAGCAGTGGGGGGGTACGCTCTGGGGCCAACGTCCTGACTTTC,CASSGGVRSGANVLTF
TRBJ2-1,NA,15,NA,TRBV11-1,TGTGCCAGCAGCCAAGACAGGCCCACCTACAATGAGCAGTTCTTC,CASSQDRPTYNEQFF
TRBJ2-4,TRBD2,16,NA,TRBV19,TGTGCCAGTAGTATTTTTGGGACTAGCGGGGGAAACATTCAGTACTTC,CASSIFGTSGGNIQYF
TRBJ2-5,NA,13,NA,TRBV12-3/TRBV12-4,TGTGCCAGCAGTTTAGCCTACCAAGAGACCCAGTACTTC,CASSLAYQETQYF
TRBJ1-2,TRBD1,15,NA,TRBV28,TGTGCCAGCAGACCAGCTACAGGGGGGAGAGATGGCTACACCTTC,CASRPATGGRDGYTF
TRBJ2-5,TRBD2,11,NA,TRBV14,TGTGCCAGCGACTCGGGGGGGGCCACAAACTTC,CASDSGGATNF
TRBJ1-4,TRBD1,15,NA,TRBV5-1,TGCGCCAGCAGCTCGGGACAGGCCGGTAATGAAAAACTGTTTTTT,CASSSGQAGNEKLFF
TRBJ2-1,TRBD2,15,once,TRBV18,TGTGCCAGCTCACCAGGGCTAGCGGAACACAATGAGCAGTTCTTC,CASSPGLAEHNEQFF
TRBJ1-2,NA,19,NA,TRBV27,TGTGCCAGCAGTGTTTCAATCGGAAGGGGGTGGGAAGCTAACTATGGCTACACCTTC,CASSVSIGRGWEANYGYTF
TRBJ1-5,TRBD1,15,NA,TRBV2,TGTGCCATTCGCCGGGACAGGGGTCGAGATCAGCCCCAGCATTTT,CAIRRDRGRDQPQHF
TRBJ2-6,NA,21,NA,TRBV4-1,TGCGCCAGCAGCCAAGTCAACATGGGGGGATGGGGAAGAGCTGGGGCCAACGTCCTGACTTTC,CASSQVNMGGWGRAGANVLTF
TRBJ2-1,TRBD2,16,NA,TRBV5-1,TGCGCCAGCAGCTTGTATAGCGGGAGGGCCCAGAGTGAGCAGTTCTTC,CASSLYSGRAQSEQFF
TRBJ2-1,TRBD2,15,NA,TRBV7-3,TGTGCCAGCAGCTTAAATAGCGGGACTCACAATGAGCAGTTCTTC,CASSLNSGTHNEQFF
TRBJ1-1,TRBD1,14,NA,TRBV11-2,TGTGCCAGCAGCTTAGCAGGACAGGGCACTGAAGCTTTCTTT,CASSLAGQGTEAFF
TRBJ2-7,TRBD2,13,NA,TRBV12-3/TRBV12-4,TGTGCCACCAGAGGGACTAGAGGCTACGAGCAGTACTTC,CATRGTRGYEQYF
TRBJ1-5,NA,14,NA,TRBV2,TGTGCCAGCAGTGGAAGGGGCAGCAATCAGCCCCAGCATTTT,CASSGRGSNQPQHF
TRBJ1-4,TRBD1,14,NA,TRBV27,TGTGCCAGCAGTTTATCAGGGACAGGGGAAAAACTGTTTTTT,CASSLSGTGEKLFF
TRBJ1-4,NA,17,NA,TRBV27,TGTGCCAGCAGTCCCGGTCTCGCTGGGGCATCTAATGAAAAACTGTTTTTT,CASSPGLAGASNEKLFF
TRBJ1-1,TRBD1,12,NA,TRBV28,TGTGCCAGCAGCATTCAGGGGGCACGAGCTTTCTTT,CASSIQGARAFF
TRBJ1-6,NA,14,NA,TRBV19,TGTGCCAGTAGACTGGGGGACTTGGCTTCACCCCTCCACTTT,CASRLGDLASPLHF
TRBJ1-3,NA,15,NA,TRBV18,TGTGCCAGCTCACCATCGGAGAGCTCTGGAAACACCATATATTTT,CASSPSESSGNTIYF
TRBJ2-2,NA,14,once,TRBV4-3,TGCGCCAGCAGCTTGGAAGAGACAAACGGGGAGCTGTTTTTT,CASSLEETNGELFF